This TCR beta chain was observed in a study of beta chain features in type 1 diabetes. Study-level points and caveats: Among all four CD4+ subsets, Type 1 diabetes patients had TCRB CDR3s that were moderately but significantly shorter.

In germline, CDR1 is MNHEY, CDR2 SMNVEV (reference sequence). V was cut by 6 bases and J by 4 bases, with 15 bases left in between. The CDR3 sequence is 14 residues long. Reverse transcribing all isolated RNA meant expressed TCRB transcripts were sequenced. Naive, central memory and regulatory T cell samples yielded around 3.5 million reads on average. Repertoires were generated with immunoSEQ multiplex PCR, while TCRdb's copy carries only in-frame clones and drops some. The table includes around 690,000 clones, 9.5% to 15% detected once. This clone has only a few counts. The antigen remains undetermined.

This sequence originates from a man younger than 45 with type 1 diabetes. Sample: naive CD4+ T cells from blood. The chain has TRBV27 and TRBJ1-2, with D perhaps matching TRBD1 (6 bases). The DNA for the CDR3 is TGTGCCAGCAGACTGACAGGTCTATCCTATGGCTACACCTTC. Its protein is CASRLTGLSYGYTF.